The sequence of this TCR beta chain was determined in a study of cytomegalovirus exposure and HLA in healthy donors. A word on this clone: The antigen is not known.

General study points: The authors later found most CMV-associated TCR beta chains appeared HLA-restricted.

Healthy bone marrow donors formed the donor group. 13 Jbeta primers and 60 Vbeta primers were used for the PCR. Here immunoSEQ multiplex PCR was the method, and the copy in TCRdb shows in-frame clones only, minus some. The sample consists of nearly 200,000 clones, over 65% of them appearing once. The V gene's germline CDR1 is SGHRS and CDR2 YFSETQ. This CDR3 is 11 amino acids long. The V gene lost 5 bases and the J gene lost 6 bases, with 9 bases spanning the gap. This sequence originates from a boy aged 2-9 years in good health and CMV-seronegative. Sequencing input: PBMCs. V usage is TRBV5-1 and J usage is TRBJ2-7; D call uncertain. CDR3 DNA sequence: TGCGCCAGCAGTCTCGCGCGCGAGCAGTACTTC. This sequence encodes CASSLAREQYF.